This TCR beta chain is from a study of blood T cell repertoires in COVID-19. Overall study context: Nucleic acid was either cDNA or gDNA, and it came from T cells, B-cell-depleted T cells, or PBMCs.

Original methodology: Reference gene primer amplification gave estimated nucleated cell counts. Measured with immunoSEQ multiplex PCR; TCRdb has only the in-frame clones, and not every one. V, J and clone size were drawn from that table, and D and trimming were deduced from the DNA. In the table there are approximately 130,000 clones, around four fifths of which are singletons. The V gene's germline CDR1 is SNHLY and CDR2 FYNNEI. V was cut by 6 bases and J by 0 bases, with 13 bases left in between. The CDR3 consists of 15 residues. The sequence was obtained from a human donor in a cohort sampled during active COVID-19. Sequenced input: peripheral blood. V gene TRBV2 combines with J gene TRBJ2-3; a weak D match, TRBD2 (6 bases). CDR3 in amino acids: CASSPGRLSTDTQYF. The CDR3 DNA reads as TGTGCCAGCAGCCCGGGGAGGCTTAGCACAGATACGCAGTATTTT.